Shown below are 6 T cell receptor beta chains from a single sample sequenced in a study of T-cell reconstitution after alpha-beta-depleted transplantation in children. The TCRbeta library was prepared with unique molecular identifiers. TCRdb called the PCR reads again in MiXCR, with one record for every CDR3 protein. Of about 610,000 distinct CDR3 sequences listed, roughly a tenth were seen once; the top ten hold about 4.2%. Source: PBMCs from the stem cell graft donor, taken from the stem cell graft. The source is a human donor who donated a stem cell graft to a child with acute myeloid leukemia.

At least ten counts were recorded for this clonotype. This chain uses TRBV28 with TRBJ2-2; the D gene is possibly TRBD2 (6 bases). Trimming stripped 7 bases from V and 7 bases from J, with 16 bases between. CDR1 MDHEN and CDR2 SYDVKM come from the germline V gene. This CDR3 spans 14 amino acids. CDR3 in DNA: TGTGCCAGCATTCCGGGAGCCTGGGGCGGGGAGCTGTTTTTT. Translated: CASIPGAWGGELFF.

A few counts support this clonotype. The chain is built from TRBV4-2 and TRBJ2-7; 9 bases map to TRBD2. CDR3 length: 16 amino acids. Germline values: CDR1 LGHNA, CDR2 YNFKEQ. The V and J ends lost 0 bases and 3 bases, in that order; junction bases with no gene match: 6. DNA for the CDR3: TGTGCCAGCAGCCAAGATAGGGGGACTAGCAGCTACGAGCAGTACTTC. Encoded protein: CASSQDRGTSSYEQYF.

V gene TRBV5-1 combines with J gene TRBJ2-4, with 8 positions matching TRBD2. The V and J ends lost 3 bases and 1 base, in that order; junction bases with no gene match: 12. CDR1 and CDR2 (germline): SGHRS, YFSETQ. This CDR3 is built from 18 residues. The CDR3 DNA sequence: TGCGCCAGCAGCTCCGACCGGGGGGGGATAGTGGCCAAAAACATTCAGTACTTC. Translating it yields CASSSDRGGIVAKNIQYF.

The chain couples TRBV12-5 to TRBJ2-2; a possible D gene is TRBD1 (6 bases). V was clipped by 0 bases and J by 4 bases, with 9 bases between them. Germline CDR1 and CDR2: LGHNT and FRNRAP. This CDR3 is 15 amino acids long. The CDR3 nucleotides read TGTGCTAGTGGTTTGGTACCAGGGGTCACCGGGGAGCTGTTTTTT. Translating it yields CASGLVPGVTGELFF. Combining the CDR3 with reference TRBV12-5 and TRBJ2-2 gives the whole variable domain DARVTQTPRHKVTEMGQEVTMRCQPILGHNTVFWYRQTMMQGLELLAYFRNRAPLDDSGMPKDRFSAEMPDATLATLKIQPSEPRDSAVYFCASGLVPGVTGELFFGEGSRLTVL.

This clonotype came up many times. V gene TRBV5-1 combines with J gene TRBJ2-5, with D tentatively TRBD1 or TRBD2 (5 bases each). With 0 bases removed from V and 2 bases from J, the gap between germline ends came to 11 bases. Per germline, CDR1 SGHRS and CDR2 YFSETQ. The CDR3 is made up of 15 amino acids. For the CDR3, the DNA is TGCGCCAGCAGCTTGGGGCCAGGGAGTCAAGAGACCCAGTACTTC. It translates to CASSLGPGSQETQYF. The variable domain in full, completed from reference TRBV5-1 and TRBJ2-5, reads KAGVTQTPRYLIKTRGQQVTLSCSPISGHRSVSWYQQTPGQGLQFLFEYFSETQRNKGNFPGRFSGRQFSNSRSEMNVSTLELGDSALYLCASSLGPGSQETQYFGPGTRLLVL.

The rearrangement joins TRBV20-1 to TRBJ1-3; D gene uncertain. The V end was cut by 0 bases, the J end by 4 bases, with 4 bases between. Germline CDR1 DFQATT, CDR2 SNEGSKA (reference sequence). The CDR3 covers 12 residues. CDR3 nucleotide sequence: TGCAGTGCTAGAGAGCAGGGAAACACCATATATTTT. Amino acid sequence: CSAREQGNTIYF.